The 27 T cell receptor beta chains below were found in one sample sequenced in a study of metastatic and nonmetastatic thyroid tumors. MiXCR reprocessed the PCR reads for TCRdb. The table shows 23,000 or so clones, with under 30% occurring only once. Nobody among the patients had been given any treatment before thyroid surgery. Sample: tumor tissue. These TCRs come from a male donor with papillary thyroid cancer or a benign thyroid nodule (not recorded which). Some clones in this sample may be carry-over from other donors' samples.

This clone was recorded many times. The chain combines TRBV16 with TRBJ2-3; TRBD2 agrees at 13 bases. V shed 4 bases and J 5 bases; nucleotides not matched to a gene: 12. Per germline, CDR1 KGHSY and CDR2 FQNENV. The CDR3 runs to 18 residues. CDR3 protein: CASSLLLTSGRAGDTQYF. The CDR3 DNA sequence: TGTGCCAGCAGCCTCTTACTAACTAGCGGGAGGGCCGGAGATACGCAGTATTTT.

J is TRBJ2-1 and V is TRBV28, with D possibly being TRBD1 or TRBD2 (5 bases each). CDR3 length: 16 residues. V was cut by 2 bases and J by 8 bases, with 19 bases left in between. Germline CDR1 is MDHEN and CDR2 is SYDVKM. The CDR3, as DNA: TGTGCCAGCAGTTTAGTGGGGGTCGTGGGATTGGATGAGCAGTTCTTC. It yields the protein CASSLVGVVGLDEQFF. The whole variable domain, remainder taken from reference TRBV28 and TRBJ2-1, is DVKVTQSSRYLVKRTGEKVFLECVQDMDHENMFWYRQDPGLGLRLIYFSYDVKMKEKGDIPEGYSVSREKKERFSLILESASTNQTSMYLCASSLVGVVGLDEQFFGPGTRLTVL.

Ten or more counts support this clone. One base away lies a much larger clone, so this may be a sequencing read error. The chain recombines TRBV6-2 or TRBV6-3 with TRBJ2-7; D is uncertain. V was shortened by 0 bases and J by 3 bases, with 6 bases between the two germline ends. The germline V gene has CDR1 MNHEY and CDR2 SVGEGT. The CDR3 loop spans 13 amino acids. The CDR3 spells CASSYSRVYEQYF. CDR3 DNA: TGTGCCAGCAGTTACTCGAGAGTCTACGAGCAGTACTTC.

J is TRBJ2-1 and V is TRBV20-1; 8 bases are shared with TRBD1. This CDR3 comprises 14 residues. After removal of 6 bases from V and 8 bases from J, the junction contained 12 bases not matched to a gene. Germline V lookup: CDR1 DFQATT, CDR2 SNEGSKA (reference sequence). The CDR3 DNA follows: TGCAGTGCCCGACCTTACTTGGACAGGGATGAGCAGTTCTTC. It specifies CSARPYLDRDEQFF.

This rearrangement joins TRBV5-4 to TRBJ1-2; 9 bases align to TRBD1. V gave up 0 bases and J gave up 6 bases; unmatched junction bases: 6. CDR3 size: 15 residues. Germline-derived CDR1 and CDR2 are SGHNT and YYREEE (reference sequence). CDR3 residues: CASSLVLRTGDGYTF. As DNA, the CDR3 is TGTGCCAGCAGCTTGGTGTTGAGGACAGGGGATGGCTACACCTTC.

Many counts were recorded for this clone. The genes are TRBV6-1 and TRBJ1-2, with TRBD1 as a possible D gene (5 bases). Germline V gives CDR1 MNHNS, CDR2 SASEGT. Trimming pared 10 bases from V and 0 bases from J, leaving 12 bases between. The CDR3 spans 13 residues. The CDR3 sequence is CATRRDANYGYTF. DNA of the CDR3: TGTGCCACCCGCAGGGATGCTAACTATGGCTACACCTTC.

By proportion, this clone is medium-sized. The V gene is TRBV5-1, the J gene TRBJ2-7; TRBD1 matches at 8 bases. Germline CDR1 is SGHRS and CDR2 is YFSETQ. Trimming took 3 bases from V and 6 from J; bases not matched to a gene: 5. This CDR3 is built from 13 residues. This chain's CDR3 is CASSWDRPIEQYF. Here the CDR3 DNA reads TGCGCCAGCAGCTGGGACAGGCCGATCGAGCAGTACTTC. The entire variable domain, with the rest obtained from reference TRBV5-1 and TRBJ2-7, is as follows: KAGVTQTPRYLIKTRGQQVTLSCSPISGHRSVSWYQQTPGQGLQFLFEYFSETQRNKGNFPGRFSGRQFSNSRSEMNVSTLELGDSALYLCASSWDRPIEQYFGPGTRLTVT.

In this sample, this clone turned up a few times. Other nucleotide sequences from this sample produce the same CDR3. This rearrangement joins TRBV6-4 to TRBJ2-6; TRBD2 might be the D (5 bases). The CDR3 totals 14 residues. Per germline, CDR1 MRHNA and CDR2 SNTAGT. V was cut by 5 bases and J by 11 bases, with 16 bases left in between. In nucleotides, the CDR3 is TGTGCCAGCAGTCAGGACTCCCCATCAGACGTCCTGACTTTC. Amino acids: CASSQDSPSDVLTF.

CDR3 in DNA: TGTGCCAGCAGTTTACGACTGACAGCAAGAAACTATGGCTACACCTTC. It codes for CASSLRLTARNYGYTF. V usage is TRBV28 and J usage is TRBJ1-2; D may be TRBD1 (5 bases). Germline CDR1 and CDR2: MDHEN and SYDVKM. V dropped 2 bases and J dropped 2 bases, with 15 bases sitting between them. This CDR3 is 16 amino acids long.

This clone was counted at least ten times. The chain recombines TRBV20-1 with TRBJ2-7; TRBD2 matches at 7 bases. There are 15 residues in the CDR3. Germline V gives CDR1 DFQATT, CDR2 SNEGSKA (reference sequence). J was trimmed by 0 bases and V by 2 bases; bases with no gene match: 7. CDR3 in amino acids: CSARMAGARSYEQYF. The CDR3 region has the DNA TGCAGTGCTAGAATGGCGGGAGCTCGCTCCTACGAGCAGTACTTC.

This clone was recorded only once. This rearrangement joins TRBV20-1 to TRBJ2-2; 8 bases match TRBD1. In germline, CDR1 is DFQATT, CDR2 SNEGSKA (reference sequence). V was pared by 3 bases and J by 5 bases, with 14 bases of the junction left unmatched. The CDR3 totals 17 residues. This chain's CDR3 is CSASYSRGRRFTGELFF. The CDR3 coding sequence is TGCAGTGCTAGTTACTCCAGGGGGCGTAGATTTACCGGGGAGCTGTTTTTT.

In its sample, this clone was seen many times. V gene TRBV14 combines with J gene TRBJ2-3; TRBD1 matches at 8 bases. Germline V lookup: CDR1 SGHDN, CDR2 FVKESK. This CDR3 is built from 16 residues. The ends lost 3 bases at V and 8 bases at J; junction bases unmatched: 13. CDR3 sequence: CASSHPSGGFLGTQYF. DNA for the CDR3: TGTGCCAGCAGCCATCCATCAGGGGGCTTTTTGGGTACGCAGTATTTT.

In its sample, this clone ranks as medium-sized. V is TRBV28 and J is TRBJ1-1; 7 positions agree with TRBD1. Germline CDR1 and CDR2: MDHEN and SYDVKM. This CDR3 is built from 14 residues. V was pared by 6 bases and J by 10 bases, with 14 bases of the junction left unmatched. CDR3 amino acids: CASRRQGGGYVAFF. CDR3 nucleotide sequence: TGTGCCAGCAGACGACAGGGAGGGGGGTATGTAGCTTTCTTT. Full variable domain (rest looked up from reference TRBV28 and TRBJ1-1): DVKVTQSSRYLVKRTGEKVFLECVQDMDHENMFWYRQDPGLGLRLIYFSYDVKMKEKGDIPEGYSVSREKKERFSLILESASTNQTSMYLCASRRQGGGYVAFFGQGTRLTVV.

For this clone: Since no conserved phenylalanine or tryptophan closes the CDR3, a read error is the likely cause. The CDR3 region is CATARRVGEQETQYL. DNA of the CDR3: TGTGCCACCGCCCGAAGGGTGGGGGAACAAGAGACCCAGTACCTC. This rearrangement joins TRBV24-1 to TRBJ2-5; D may be TRBD1 or TRBD2 (5 bases each). With 9 bases removed from V and 2 bases from J, the gap between germline ends came to 18 bases. The CDR3 extends over 15 amino acids. Per germline, CDR1 KGHDR and CDR2 SFDVKD.

V and J are TRBV11-2 and TRBJ2-3; 12 nucleotides match TRBD2. This CDR3 is 18 amino acids long. Germline V gene sequence: CDR1 SGHAT, CDR2 FQNNGV. V gave up 0 bases and J gave up 8 bases; unmatched junction bases: 12. CDR3: CASSLELAGGLQQGTQYF. CDR3 in DNA: TGTGCCAGCAGCTTAGAGCTAGCGGGAGGGCTACAACAGGGTACGCAGTATTTT.

The count of this clone is one. The chain carries TRBV20-1 and TRBJ1-3; unclear D gene. Germline CDR1 and CDR2: DFQATT and SNEGSKA (reference sequence). This CDR3 has 15 residues. The V and J ends lost 5 bases and 4 bases respectively, with 18 bases between them. For the CDR3, the DNA is TGCAGTGCTCCGCACCCAACGACGGGAGGAAACACCATATATTTT. Amino acid sequence: CSAPHPTTGGNTIYF.

This clone was detected ten times or more. The rearrangement links TRBV20-1 to TRBJ2-1; the D is unclear. Germline V gene lookup returns CDR1 DFQATT and CDR2 SNEGSKA (reference sequence). The CDR3 has 14 residues. The V and J ends lost 1 base and 4 bases respectively, with 11 bases between them. In nucleotides, the CDR3 is TGCAGTGCTAGAGTTTTTACAGCGTACAATGAGCAGTTCTTC. Protein sequence: CSARVFTAYNEQFF.

The genes are TRBV7-2 and TRBJ2-2; 7 bases match TRBD1. The CDR3 runs to 15 residues. Germline V CDR1 and CDR2: SGHTA, FQGNSA. Unmatched junction bases numbered 6, after V lost 6 bases and J lost 2 bases. CDR3 nucleotides: TGTGCCAGCAGTCCCGGGACAGTCAACACCGGGGAGCTGTTTTTT. Protein: CASSPGTVNTGELFF.

This clone has ten or more counts. V is TRBV6-1 and J is TRBJ2-3, with D perhaps TRBD2 (6 bases). The CDR3 covers 15 residues. Germline values: CDR1 MNHNS, CDR2 SASEGT. V was clipped by 11 bases and J by 2 bases, with 20 bases between them. CDR3: CAATPVGGLTDTQYF. The CDR3 nucleotides are TGTGCCGCCACCCCGGTGGGAGGCCTCACAGATACGCAGTATTTT.

This clone was picked up a small number of times. A much larger clone differs by one base, so this may be a read error. The chain carries TRBV14 and TRBJ2-5; 11 positions agree with TRBD1. The CDR3 sequence is 15 residues long. Germline CDR1 SGHDN, CDR2 FVKESK. The V and J ends lost 3 bases and 7 bases, in that order; junction bases with no gene match: 7. CDR3 sequence reads: CASSHLGQGEGTQYF. CDR3 DNA sequence: TGTGCCAGCAGCCACTTGGGACAGGGGGAAGGGACCCAGTACTTC. The full variable domain, completed using reference TRBV14 and TRBJ2-5, is EAGVTQFPSHSVIEKGQTVTLRCDPISGHDNLYWYRRVMGKEIKFLLHFVKESKQDESGMPNNRFLAERTGGTYSTLKVQPAELEDSGVYFCASSHLGQGEGTQYFGPGTRLLVL.

This clone occurred many times. The chain links TRBV5-4 to TRBJ1-2; no clear D. Germline CDR1 and CDR2: SGHNT and YYREEE (reference sequence). The length of the CDR3 is 15 residues. V was shortened by 3 bases and J by 6 bases, with 18 bases between the two germline ends. CDR3: CASSSPLGRLDGYTF. The DNA for the CDR3 is TGTGCCAGCAGCTCCCCCTTGGGCCGATTGGATGGCTACACCTTC.

This clone was counted a few times. This likely comes from a read error, as the CDR3 has no conserved phenylalanine or tryptophan at its end. The limits of the CDR3 on the DNA are not certain, so only TCRdb's listed CDR3 is given. The chain links TRBV12-3 or TRBV12-4 to TRBJ1-5; the D call of TRBD1 is as the table states it, not checked on the DNA. The CDR3 sequence runs 14 residues, both termini included. The CDR3 sequence: CASSLVQGNQPQQC.

This clone appeared many times. This chain uses TRBV5-8 with TRBJ2-7; no clear D. The V gene lost 1 base and the J gene lost 3 bases, with 17 bases spanning the gap. The CDR3 spans 16 residues. Per germline, CDR1 SGHTS and CDR2 YDEGEE. The CDR3 is CASSLFWNWPFYEQYF. The DNA for the CDR3 is TGTGCCAGCAGCTTGTTCTGGAACTGGCCGTTCTACGAGCAGTACTTC. Complete variable domain (other parts from reference TRBV5-8 and TRBJ2-7): EAGVTQSPTHLIKTRGQQATLRCSPISGHTSVYWYQQALGLGLQFLLWYDEGEERNRGNFPPRFSGRQFPNYSSELNVNALELEDSALYLCASSLFWNWPFYEQYFGPGTRLTVT.

As to this clone: Compared with germline, one end of the junction differs, possibly owing to a read error. The V call is TRBV28, the J call TRBJ2-7; the D gene is possibly TRBD1 (6 bases). This CDR3 is 16 amino acids long. Per the germline V gene, CDR1 is MDHEN and CDR2 is SYDVKM. This CDR3 reads CSSSTHYRDPSYEQYF. DNA for the CDR3: TGTTCCAGCAGTACCCACTACAGGGATCCGTCCTACGAGCAGTACTTC. Drawing the rest from reference TRBV28 and TRBJ2-7, the complete variable domain is DVKVTQSSRYLVKRTGEKVFLECVQDMDHENMFWYRQDPGLGLRLIYFSYDVKMKEKGDIPEGYSVSREKKERFSLILESASTNQTSMYLCSSSTHYRDPSYEQYFGPGTRLTVT.

V usage is TRBV11-2 and J usage is TRBJ2-7; TRBD1 matches 9 bases. V gave up 1 base and J gave up 4 bases; unmatched junction bases: 11. From germline, CDR1 is SGHAT and CDR2 FQNNGV. CDR3 size: 17 residues. CDR3 residues: CASSLGPPGQGGYEQYF. CDR3 in DNA: TGTGCCAGCAGCTTAGGACCGCCGGGACAGGGTGGGTACGAGCAGTACTTC.

This clone appeared many times. DNA of the CDR3: TGTGCCAGCAGTGTGGGGGCTAGCGGGAGTTCGGGGCGGTTCTTC. Its translation: CASSVGASGSSGRFF. V is TRBV2 and J is TRBJ2-1, with 10 bases matching TRBD2. The CDR3 totals 15 residues. J was trimmed by 15 bases and V by 4 bases; bases with no gene match: 15. Germline V lookup: CDR1 SNHLY, CDR2 FYNNEI.

This clone has only a few counts. The chain links TRBV2 to TRBJ2-1; tentatively, D is TRBD2 (5 bases). Germline loops: CDR1 SNHLY, CDR2 FYNNEI. The CDR3 runs to 11 residues. Trimming left V 8 bases short and J 6 bases short, with 8 bases between. In DNA, the CDR3 is TGTGCCAGCGTACTAGTCAATGAGCAGTTCTTC. Translating it yields CASVLVNEQFF.